Shown below are 7 T cell receptor beta chains from a single sample sequenced in a study of cytomegalovirus exposure and HLA in healthy donors. Amplification used 60 Vbeta primers and 13 Jbeta primers. TCRdb keeps only in-frame clones here, not all; method: immunoSEQ multiplex PCR. The sample includes approximately 160,000 clones, 65% to 85% of them seen just once. The sample was PBMCs. The receptor source for this set is a woman between 50 and 59 years old in good health and CMV-seropositive.

A single count supports this clone. V usage is TRBV15 and J usage is TRBJ1-6, with unresolved D. The CDR3 has 12 amino acids. The V and J ends lost 1 base and 8 bases respectively, with 3 bases between them. Germline V gene sequence: CDR1 LNHNV, CDR2 YYDKDF (reference sequence). The CDR3 protein is CATSRADSPLHF. CDR3 bases: TGTGCCACCAGCAGAGCTGATTCACCCCTCCACTTT.

In this sample, this clone turned up a few times. The chain employs TRBV19 and TRBJ1-2, with D maybe TRBD1 (5 bases). The CDR3 runs to 13 residues. Germline V gives CDR1 LNHDA, CDR2 SQIVND (reference sequence). Trimming stripped 5 bases from V and 8 bases from J, with 15 bases between. The CDR3 DNA reads TGTGCCAGTAGTTTTTTCGGAGGGGACGGCTACACCTTC. Translated, it gives CASSFFGGDGYTF. Based on the CDR3 plus reference TRBV19 and TRBJ1-2, the full variable domain is DGGITQSPKYLFRKEGQNVTLSCEQNLNHDAMYWYRQDPGQGLRLIYYSQIVNDFQKGDIAEGYSVSREKKESFPLTVTSAQKNPTAFYLCASSFFGGDGYTFGSGTRLTVV.

The V call is TRBV4-1, the J call TRBJ2-7; TRBD1 matches 8 bases. The length of the CDR3 is 13 residues. V gave up 5 bases and J gave up 2 bases; unmatched junction bases: 2. CDR1 MGHRA and CDR2 YSYEKL come from the germline V gene. The CDR3 is CASSEDRAYEQYF. The CDR3 region has the DNA TGCGCCAGCAGCGAGGACAGGGCCTACGAGCAGTACTTC.

The V call is TRBV7-9, the J call TRBJ1-4; no reliable D call. The length of the CDR3 is 15 residues. Deletions cut 3 bases from V and 0 bases from J, with 8 bases between. CDR1 and CDR2 (germline): SEHNR, FQNEAQ (reference sequence). CDR3 amino acids: CASSFLTATNEKLFF. CDR3 bases: TGTGCCAGCAGCTTTCTAACAGCAACTAATGAAAAACTGTTTTTT.

J is TRBJ2-7 and V is TRBV29-1; the D gene is possibly TRBD1 (5 bases). Germline CDR1 is SQVTM and CDR2 is ANQGSEA. The CDR3 is 12 residues long. Between the trimmed V and J ends, which lost 5 bases and 4 bases, there was a span of 12 bases. This CDR3 reads CSVRRTGYEQYF. CDR3 DNA: TGCAGCGTTCGAAGAACAGGATACGAGCAGTACTTC.

This chain uses TRBV2 with TRBJ2-1, with D perhaps matching TRBD2 (5 bases). CDR1 and CDR2 (germline): SNHLY, FYNNEI. CDR3 length equals 13 residues. Trimming took off 11 bases at V and 4 bases at J, with 15 bases between the two ends. The CDR3 loop reads CAQETTPYNEQFF. The CDR3 DNA follows: TGTGCCCAAGAGACTACCCCTTACAATGAGCAGTTCTTC.

This chain connects TRBV27 to TRBJ2-3; TRBD2 matches at 7 bases. The CDR3 has 11 residues. Germline assignment: CDR1 MNHEY and CDR2 SMNVEV (reference sequence). Germline trimming cut 5 bases from V and 11 bases from J; bases unmatched to any gene: 4. CDR3 residues: CASSAGRMQYF. The CDR3 coding sequence is TGTGCCAGCAGTGCCGGGAGGATGCAGTATTTT.